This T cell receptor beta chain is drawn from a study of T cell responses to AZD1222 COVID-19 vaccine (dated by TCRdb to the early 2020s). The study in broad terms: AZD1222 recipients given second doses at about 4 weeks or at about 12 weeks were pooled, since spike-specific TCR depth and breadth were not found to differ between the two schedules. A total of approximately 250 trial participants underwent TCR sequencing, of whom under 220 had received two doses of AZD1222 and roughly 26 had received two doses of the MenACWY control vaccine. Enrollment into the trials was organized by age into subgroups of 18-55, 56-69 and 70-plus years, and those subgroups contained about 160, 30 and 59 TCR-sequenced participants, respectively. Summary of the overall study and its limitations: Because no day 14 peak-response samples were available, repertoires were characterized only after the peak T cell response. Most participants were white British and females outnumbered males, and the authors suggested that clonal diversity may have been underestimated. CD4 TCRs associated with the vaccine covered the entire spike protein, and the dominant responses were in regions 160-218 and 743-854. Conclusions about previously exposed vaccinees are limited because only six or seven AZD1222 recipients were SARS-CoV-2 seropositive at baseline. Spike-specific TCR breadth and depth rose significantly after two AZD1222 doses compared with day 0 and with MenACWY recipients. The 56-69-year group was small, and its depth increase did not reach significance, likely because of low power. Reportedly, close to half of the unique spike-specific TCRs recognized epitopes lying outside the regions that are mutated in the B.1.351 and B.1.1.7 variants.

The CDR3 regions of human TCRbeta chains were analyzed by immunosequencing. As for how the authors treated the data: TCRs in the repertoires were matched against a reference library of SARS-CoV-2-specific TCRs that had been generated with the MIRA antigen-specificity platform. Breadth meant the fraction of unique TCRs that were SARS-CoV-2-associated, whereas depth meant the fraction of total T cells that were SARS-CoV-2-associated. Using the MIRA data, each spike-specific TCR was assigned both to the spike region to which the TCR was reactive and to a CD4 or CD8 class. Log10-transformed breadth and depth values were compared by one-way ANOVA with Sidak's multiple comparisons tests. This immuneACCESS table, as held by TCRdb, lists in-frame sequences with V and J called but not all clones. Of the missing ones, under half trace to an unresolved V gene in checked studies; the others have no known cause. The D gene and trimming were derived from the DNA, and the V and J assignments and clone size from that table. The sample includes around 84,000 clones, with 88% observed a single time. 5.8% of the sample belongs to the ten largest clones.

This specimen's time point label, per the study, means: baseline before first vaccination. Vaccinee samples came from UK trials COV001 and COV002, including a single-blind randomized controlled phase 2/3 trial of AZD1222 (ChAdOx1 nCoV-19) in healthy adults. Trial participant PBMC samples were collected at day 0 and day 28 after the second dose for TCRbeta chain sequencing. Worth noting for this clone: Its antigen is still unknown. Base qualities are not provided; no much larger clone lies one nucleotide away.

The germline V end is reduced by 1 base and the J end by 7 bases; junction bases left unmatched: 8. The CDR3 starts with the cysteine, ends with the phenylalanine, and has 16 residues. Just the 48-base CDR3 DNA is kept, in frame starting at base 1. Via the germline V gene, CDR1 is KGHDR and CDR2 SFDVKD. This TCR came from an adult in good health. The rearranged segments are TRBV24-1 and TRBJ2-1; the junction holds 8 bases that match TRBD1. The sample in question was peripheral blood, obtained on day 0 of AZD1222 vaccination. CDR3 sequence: CATSDFGQGVKNEQFF. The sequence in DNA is TGTGCCACCAGTGATTTCGGACAGGGAGTGAAGAATGAGCAGTTCTTC.